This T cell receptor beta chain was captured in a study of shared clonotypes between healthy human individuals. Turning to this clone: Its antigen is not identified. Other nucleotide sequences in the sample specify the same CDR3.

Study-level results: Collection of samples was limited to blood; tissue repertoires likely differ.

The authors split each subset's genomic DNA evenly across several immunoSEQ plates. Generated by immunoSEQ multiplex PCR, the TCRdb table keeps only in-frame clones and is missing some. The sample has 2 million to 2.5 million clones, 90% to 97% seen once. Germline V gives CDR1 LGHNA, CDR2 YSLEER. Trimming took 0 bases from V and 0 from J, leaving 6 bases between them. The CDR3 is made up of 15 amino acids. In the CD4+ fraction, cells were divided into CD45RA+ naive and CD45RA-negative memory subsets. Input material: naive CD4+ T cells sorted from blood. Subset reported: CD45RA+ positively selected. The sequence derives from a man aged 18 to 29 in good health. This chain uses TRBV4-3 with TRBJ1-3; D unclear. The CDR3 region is CASSQELSSGNTIYF. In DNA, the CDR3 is TGCGCCAGCAGCCAAGAGCTGAGCTCTGGAAACACCATATATTTT.